This T cell receptor beta chain was found in a study of spatial heterogeneity in lung cancer (dated by TCRdb to the late 2010s). About the full investigation: More beta-chain than alpha-chain transcripts were consistently detected, likely reflecting higher beta-chain transcript abundance. In tumor regions, TCR transcript counts showed a strong correlation with a T cell transcriptional module score from matched bulk RNA-seq. In the raw uncorrected reads, each unique combination of TCR and UMI appeared more than ten times on average. In non-small cell lung cancer, the study made a quantitative comparison of TCR alpha and beta repertoires among multiple tumor regions, matched nontumor lung and blood. TCR repertoire features were related to nonsynonymous mutation counts determined by whole-exome sequencing of tumor tissue. At surgery, hundreds of tumor regions, 61 to 65 matched nontumor lung samples and 56 PBMC samples were TCR-sequenced for both alpha and beta chains. Results the study describes overall, beyond this receptor: The tumor nonsynonymous mutation count correlated with the number of expanded alpha and beta TCRs within the tumor. TCR-seq coverage of tumor T cells was estimated at only around 6.7% for alpha chains and 12% to 15% for beta chains. Confirming at a functional level the hypothesis that regional TCRs recognize regional mutations was considered to require additional single-cell paired TCR alpha and beta sequencing. Counts of ubiquitous and regional expanded TCRs correlated with counts of ubiquitous and regional nonsynonymous mutations, respectively.

V is pared back by 2 bases and J by 1 base, with 1 base lying between the germline termini. The CDR3 goes from the cysteine to the phenylalanine over 13 residues. The entry retains the CDR3 DNA only, 39 bases that are in frame from base 1. CDR1 and CDR2, per the germline V gene, are SGHDT and YYEEEE. The sample's time point label is to be understood as: sample taken at primary tumor resection. Samples were obtained from approximately 77 patients with early-stage, untreated non-small cell lung cancer from the lung TRACERx cohort. Without any cell sorting, TCR sequencing was performed on whole RNA extracted either from tumor and nontumor lung tissue or from cryopreserved PBMC samples. A patient was chosen for TCR sequencing only when enough RNA was available from at least two tumor regions. Tumor and adjacent nontumor lung specimens were reviewed by a lung pathologist before selection. This clonotype was picked up many times. Its cognate antigen has yet to be identified. No clone much larger than this one lies a single base away; base qualities are absent.

The library was generated by 5' RACE. This sample was sequenced with a NextSeq 500. In the TCR library protocol, a unique molecular identifier was attached to each TCR cDNA molecule so that PCR and sequencing errors could be corrected. The published analysis was carried out like this. TCR identification, UMI-based error correction and CDR3 extraction were all carried out with Decombinator tools. TCRs above a frequency of 2 per 1,000, corresponding to the top 1% of the tumor frequency distribution, were defined as expanded. Expanded tumor TCRs statistically deemed absent (corrected P<0.05) from at least one tumor region were classed as regional, and all other expanded tumor TCRs were classed as ubiquitous. Renyi diversity was calculated using the R vegan package after each repertoire was subsampled 100 times to 5,000 TCRs. CDR3 similarity networks were built from amino acid triplet string-kernel similarity, connecting CDR3s with pairwise similarity above 0.82. TCRdb reworked the public reads: Q25 trimming with fastp, MiXCR clone assembly, productive beta chains retained. Each CDR3 protein gets just one entry, which takes the most common genes and DNA from the rows behind it. TCRdb, rather than the study authors, made the V and J calls. A total of 10,000 to 15,000 distinct CDR3 sequences appear in this sample, around 6.6% of them only once. The ten biggest clones cover about 3.5% of the sample.

The TCR sequence derives from a female donor with early-stage non-small cell lung cancer. The sequencing here drew on lung tumor tissue, taken at surgery. Recombination linked TRBV5-6 to TRBJ1-6; the D gene cannot be named for sure. The sequence in DNA is TGTGCCAGCAGCTTTTCCTATAATTCACCCCTCCACTTT. It codes for CASSFSYNSPLHF. Extended through the reference TRBV5-6 and TRBJ1-6 proteins, this CDR3 yields the full variable domain: DAGVTQSPTHLIKTRGQQVTLRCSPKSGHDTVSWYQQALGQGPQFIFQYYEEEERQRGNFPDRFSGHQFPNYSSELNVNALLLGDSALYLCASSFSYNSPLHFGNGTRLTVT.